This T cell receptor beta chain stems from a study of cytomegalovirus exposure and HLA in healthy donors. Study-wide findings and caveats: A later analysis showed HLA-associated TCR beta chains outstripping equally common others in clonal expansion. Donors belonging to an Asian-associated ancestry cluster reportedly showed fewer N-insertions in productive TCRs than the 666-donor mean, according to what a later analysis found.

Trimming pared 1 base from V and 2 bases from J, leaving 4 bases between. CDR3 size: 13 residues. From germline, CDR1 is SGHDT and CDR2 YYEEEE. PCR employed 60 Vbeta and 13 Jbeta primers. Here immunoSEQ multiplex PCR was the method, and the copy in TCRdb shows in-frame clones only, minus some. The repertoire has around 89,000 clones, 76% of them found once; the top ten carry less than 4%. Remarks on this clone: Its target is not known.

The chain links TRBV5-6 to TRBJ2-1, with D unresolved. This receptor was identified in a man aged 35 to 55 in good health and CMV-seronegative. Input material: PBMCs. CDR3 sequence: CASSLTAYNEQFF. Written as DNA, the CDR3 is TGTGCCAGCAGCTTGACAGCCTACAATGAGCAGTTCTTC.